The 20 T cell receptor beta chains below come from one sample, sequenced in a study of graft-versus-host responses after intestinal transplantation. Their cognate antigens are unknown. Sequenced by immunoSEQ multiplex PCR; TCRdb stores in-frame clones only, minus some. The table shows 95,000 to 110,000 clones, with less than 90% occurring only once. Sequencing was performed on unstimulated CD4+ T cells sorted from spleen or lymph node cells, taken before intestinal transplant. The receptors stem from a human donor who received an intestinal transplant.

The CDR3 loop reads CASSRRAGGEKLFF. CDR3 coding DNA: TGTGCCAGCAGTAGGCGGGCAGGGGGAGAAAAACTGTTTTTT. J is TRBJ1-4 and V is TRBV2; 7 bases align to TRBD1. The CDR3 length is 14 residues. With V trimmed by 5 bases and J by 8 bases, 8 bases remained unmatched. The germline CDR1 and CDR2 sequences are SNHLY and FYNNEI. Supplemented by reference TRBV2 and TRBJ1-4, the full variable domain reads EPEVTQTPSHQVTQMGQEVILRCVPISNHLYFYWYRQILGQKVEFLVSFYNNEISEKSEIFDDQFSVERPDGSNFTLKIRSTKLEDSAMYFCASSRRAGGEKLFFGSGTQLSVL.

The CDR3 loop is CASSSVADTWQFF. The DNA for the CDR3 is TGTGCCAGCAGTTCGGTAGCGGACACGTGGCAGTTCTTC. The rearrangement uses TRBV6-5 and TRBJ2-1, with a possible D match to TRBD2 (6 bases). V lost 4 bases and J lost 12, with 16 bases in between. Germline CDR1 and CDR2: MNHEY and SVGAGI. This CDR3 has 13 residues.

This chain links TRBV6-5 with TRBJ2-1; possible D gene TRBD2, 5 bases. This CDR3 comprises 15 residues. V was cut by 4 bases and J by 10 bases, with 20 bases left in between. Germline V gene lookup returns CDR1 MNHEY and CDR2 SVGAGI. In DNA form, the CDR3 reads TGTGCCAGCAGTTCCCGCCGGGGTTTTGCGTACGAGCAGTTCTTC. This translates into CASSSRRGFAYEQFF.

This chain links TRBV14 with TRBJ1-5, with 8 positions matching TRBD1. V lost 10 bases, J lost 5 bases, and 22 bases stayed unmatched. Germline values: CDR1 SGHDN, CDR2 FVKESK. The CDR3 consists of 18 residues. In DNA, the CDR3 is TGTGCCATACAGCCATTTCCCTTGGACAGGGAGGAGGATCAGCCCCAGCATTTT. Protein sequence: CAIQPFPLDREEDQPQHF.

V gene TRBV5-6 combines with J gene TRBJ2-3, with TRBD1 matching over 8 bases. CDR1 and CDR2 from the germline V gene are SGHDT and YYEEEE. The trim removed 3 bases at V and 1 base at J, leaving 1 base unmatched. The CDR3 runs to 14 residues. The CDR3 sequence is CASSSRGRTDTQYF. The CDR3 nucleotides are TGTGCCAGCAGCTCCAGGGGGCGCACAGATACGCAGTATTTT.

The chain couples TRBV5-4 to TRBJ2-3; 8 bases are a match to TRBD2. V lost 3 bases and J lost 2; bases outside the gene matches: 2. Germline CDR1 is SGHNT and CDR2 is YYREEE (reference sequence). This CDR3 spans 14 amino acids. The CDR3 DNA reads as TGTGCCAGCAGCTCCGGGGGGGCCACAGATACGCAGTATTTT. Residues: CASSSGGATDTQYF.

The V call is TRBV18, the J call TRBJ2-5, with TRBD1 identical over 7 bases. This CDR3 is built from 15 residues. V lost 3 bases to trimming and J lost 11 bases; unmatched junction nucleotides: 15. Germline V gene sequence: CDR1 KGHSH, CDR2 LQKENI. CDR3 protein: CASSPLDRHRREQYF. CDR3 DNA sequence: TGTGCCAGCTCACCCTTGGACAGGCACCGTCGAGAGCAGTACTTC.

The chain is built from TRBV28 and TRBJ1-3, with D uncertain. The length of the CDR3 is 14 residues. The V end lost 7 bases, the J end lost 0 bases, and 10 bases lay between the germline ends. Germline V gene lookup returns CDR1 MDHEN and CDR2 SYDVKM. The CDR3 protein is CASTVGSSGNTIYF. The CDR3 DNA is TGTGCCAGCACAGTGGGCAGCTCTGGAAACACCATATATTTT.

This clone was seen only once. The CDR3 nucleotides are TGTGCCAGCGGCCGCGGGTCATTTATCGATGAGCAGTTCTTC. Translating it yields CASGRGSFIDEQFF. This chain uses TRBV5-5 with TRBJ2-1, with D possibly TRBD2 on 5 matching bases. Per germline, CDR1 SGHKS and CDR2 YYEKEE (reference sequence). The CDR3 extends over 14 amino acids. V was clipped by 7 bases and J by 8 bases, with 19 bases between them.

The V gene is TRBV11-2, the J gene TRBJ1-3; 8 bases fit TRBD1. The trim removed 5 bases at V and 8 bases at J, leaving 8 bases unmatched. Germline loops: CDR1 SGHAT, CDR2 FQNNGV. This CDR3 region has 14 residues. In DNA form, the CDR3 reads TGTGCCAGCAGCCCAAACAGGGGGTCGGACACCATATATTTT. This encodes CASSPNRGSDTIYF.

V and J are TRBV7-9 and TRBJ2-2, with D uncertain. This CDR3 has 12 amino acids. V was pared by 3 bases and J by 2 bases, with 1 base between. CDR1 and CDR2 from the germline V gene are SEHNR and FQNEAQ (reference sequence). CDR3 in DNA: TGTGCCAGCAGCTTCAACACCGGGGAGCTGTTTTTT. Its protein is CASSFNTGELFF.

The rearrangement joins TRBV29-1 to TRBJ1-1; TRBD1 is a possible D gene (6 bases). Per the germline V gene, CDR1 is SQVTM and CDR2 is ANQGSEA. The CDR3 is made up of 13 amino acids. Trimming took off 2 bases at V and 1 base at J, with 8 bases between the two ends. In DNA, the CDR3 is TGCAGCGTTGAACCACAGGGGAACACTGAAGCTTTCTTT. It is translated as CSVEPQGNTEAFF. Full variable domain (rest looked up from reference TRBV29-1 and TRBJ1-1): SAVISQKPSRDICQRGTSLTIQCQVDSQVTMMFWYRQQPGQSLTLIATANQGSEATYESGFVIDKFPISRPNLTFSTLTVSNMSPEDSSIYLCSVEPQGNTEAFFGQGTRLTVV.

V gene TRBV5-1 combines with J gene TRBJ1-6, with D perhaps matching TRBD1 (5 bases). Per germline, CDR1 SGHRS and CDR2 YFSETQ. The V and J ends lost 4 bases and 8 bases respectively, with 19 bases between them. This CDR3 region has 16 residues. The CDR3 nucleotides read TGCGCCAGCAGCCCCGGAGCTAGGGGTTGGGATTCACCCCTCCACTTT. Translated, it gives CASSPGARGWDSPLHF.

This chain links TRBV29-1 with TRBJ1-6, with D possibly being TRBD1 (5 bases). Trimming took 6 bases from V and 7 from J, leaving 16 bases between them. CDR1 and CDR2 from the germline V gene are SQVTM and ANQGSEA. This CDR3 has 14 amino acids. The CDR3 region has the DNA TGCAGCGTAAAGGGGCCTTCCGGGAATTCACCCCTCCACTTT. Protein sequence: CSVKGPSGNSPLHF.

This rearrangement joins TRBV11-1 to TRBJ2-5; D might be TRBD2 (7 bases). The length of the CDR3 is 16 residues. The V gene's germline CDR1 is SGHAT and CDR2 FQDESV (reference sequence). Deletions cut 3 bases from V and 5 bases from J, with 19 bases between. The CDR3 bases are TGTGCCAGCAGCTTTGGACCGGGGGGCGCTTGGGAGACCCAGTACTTC. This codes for CASSFGPGGAWETQYF.

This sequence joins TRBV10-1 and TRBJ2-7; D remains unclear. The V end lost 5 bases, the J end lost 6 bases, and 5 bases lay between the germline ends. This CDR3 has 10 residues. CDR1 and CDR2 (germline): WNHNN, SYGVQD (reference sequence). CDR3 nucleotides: TGCGCCAGCAGTTCTCCCGAGCAGTACTTC. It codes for CASSSPEQYF.

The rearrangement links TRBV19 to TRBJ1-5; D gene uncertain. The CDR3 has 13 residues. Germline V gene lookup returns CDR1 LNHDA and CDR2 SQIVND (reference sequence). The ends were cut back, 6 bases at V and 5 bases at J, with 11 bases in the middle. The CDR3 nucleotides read TGTGCCAGTAGGGGCCAAATCGATCAGCCCCAGCATTTT. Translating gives CASRGQIDQPQHF.

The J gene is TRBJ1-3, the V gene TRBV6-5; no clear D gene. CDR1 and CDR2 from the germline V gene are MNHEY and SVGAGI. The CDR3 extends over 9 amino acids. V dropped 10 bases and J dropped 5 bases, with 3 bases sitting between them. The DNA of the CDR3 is TGTGCCAACCGAAACACCATATATTTT. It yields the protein CANRNTIYF.

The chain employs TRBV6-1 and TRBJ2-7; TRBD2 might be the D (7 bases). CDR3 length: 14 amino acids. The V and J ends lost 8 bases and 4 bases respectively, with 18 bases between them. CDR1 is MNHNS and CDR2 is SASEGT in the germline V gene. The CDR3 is CASGLGGRPYEQYF. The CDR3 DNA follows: TGTGCCAGCGGTCTCGGGGGGCGACCATACGAGCAGTACTTC.

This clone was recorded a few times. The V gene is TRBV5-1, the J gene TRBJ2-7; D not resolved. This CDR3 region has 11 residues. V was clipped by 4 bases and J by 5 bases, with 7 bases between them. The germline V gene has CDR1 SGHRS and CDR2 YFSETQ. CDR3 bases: TGCGCCAGCAGCGCACAAAACGAGCAGTACTTC. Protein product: CASSAQNEQYF.